In its sample, the clone carrying this TCR beta chain was seen a few times. Its antigen is still unknown. The record originates from a study of PD-1 blockade in mismatch repair-deficient tumors. About the research overall: Patients had approximately 12 mismatch repair-deficient cancer types and were previously treated and progressing.

The germline V gene has CDR1 SQVTM and CDR2 ANQGSEA. V gave up 0 bases and J gave up 2 bases, with 10 bases separating them. CDR3 length: 14 residues. All patients were mismatch repair deficient, assessed by either PCR or immunohistochemistry. The TCR-sequenced patients were a few responders to pembrolizumab. Points from the study as a whole: Rapid post-treatment expansion, then contraction, generally preceding radiologic response, marked tumor-resident clones.

Clones were read by immunoSEQ multiplex PCR, and TCRdb kept only the in-frame ones, dropping some. The repertoire holds over 60,000 clones, with approximately 90% as singletons. The chain is built from TRBV29-1 and TRBJ1-2; D not certain. The receptor comes from an adult with mismatch repair-deficient cancer. The sample was peripheral blood, taken 52 weeks after starting pembrolizumab. The CDR3 DNA is TGCAGCGTTGAAGATTTCTCGGACAACTATGGCTACACCTTC. Its protein is CSVEDFSDNYGYTF.